The TCR beta chain under discussion was sequenced for a study of the immune and genomic landscape of osteosarcoma. In the study overall: Localized disease at presentation in approximately 71%; roughly 64% were male.

The post-treatment osteosarcoma tumors were primary, local recurrence or metastasis specimens from poor-prognosis patients. The repertoire was sequenced with immunoSEQ multiplex PCR; TCRdb's copy has only in-frame clones and lacks some. The table shows about 10,000 clones, with around two thirds occurring only once. This clone was counted a few times. Germline V gene data show CDR1 as MGHDK and CDR2 as SYGVNS. Trimming cost V 8 bases and J 9 bases; bases outside gene matches: 13. This CDR3 contains 16 residues. The clonotype was recovered from a human donor with osteosarcoma. The material sequenced was osteosarcoma tumor tissue from the lung. This chain joins TRBV25-1 and TRBJ2-1; 13 nucleotides line up with TRBD2. As DNA, the CDR3 is TGTGCCAGCGTGCTTGCGAGGACTAGCGGGAGTTCTGAGCAGTTCTTC. This translates into CASVLARTSGSSEQFF.